This is a list of T cell receptor beta chains from one sample in a study of T cell repertoires in cytomegalovirus infection. TCRdb ran MiXCR on the reads and lists one entry per CDR3 protein. This sample has about 230,000 distinct CDR3 sequences, with over 20% found just once. Sample: CD8+ T cells from PBMCs. The receptors stem from a human donor in good health (CMV status not recorded). Some clones in this sample may be carry-over from other donors' samples. Both conserved end residues are part of each CDR3. D genes are given only for firm matches. Size is stated for part of the rows, as once, few or many counts, or as a class when the clone is expanded.

cdr3_nt: TGTGCCAGCAGCTTTACCTCATCAGGGCAGTTCTACGAGCAGTACTTC
cdr3_aa: CASSFTSSGQFYEQYF
j_call: TRBJ2-7
clone_size: NA
d_call: NA
v_call: TRBV7-9

cdr3_nt: TGCAGTGCTAGAGCTCCGGGAGAGCCCCAGCATTTT
cdr3_aa: CSARAPGEPQHF
j_call: TRBJ1-5
clone_size: few
d_call: NA
v_call: TRBV20-1

cdr3_nt: TGTGCCAGTAGTATAGTAGCGGGGGATGAGCAGTTCTTC
cdr3_aa: CASSIVAGDEQFF
j_call: TRBJ2-1
clone_size: NA
d_call: TRBD2
v_call: TRBV19

cdr3_nt: TGTGCCACCAGCAGAGCGGAAGGGCTGGACACTGAAGCTTTCTTT
cdr3_aa: CATSRAEGLDTEAFF
j_call: TRBJ1-1
clone_size: NA
d_call: NA
v_call: TRBV15

cdr3_nt: TGTGCCAGCAGTTTCGGACCTCCGGCCGGGGAGCTGTTTTTT
cdr3_aa: CASSFGPPAGELFF
j_call: TRBJ2-2
clone_size: NA
d_call: NA
v_call: TRBV12-3/TRBV12-4

cdr3_nt: TGTGCCAGCCGAATGGACGGCTATGAGCAGTTCTTC
cdr3_aa: CASRMDGYEQFF
j_call: TRBJ2-1
clone_size: NA
d_call: NA
v_call: TRBV27

cdr3_nt: TGTGCCAGCAGTGGGACTAGCGGGGGGGATACCGGGGAGCTGTTTTTT
cdr3_aa: CASSGTSGGDTGELFF
j_call: TRBJ2-2
clone_size: NA
d_call: TRBD2
v_call: TRBV2

cdr3_nt: TGTGCCAGCAGCTGGCCGGGCAGGGACTACGAGACCCAGTACTTC
cdr3_aa: CASSWPGRDYETQYF
j_call: TRBJ2-5
clone_size: few
d_call: TRBD2
v_call: TRBV7-9

cdr3_nt: TGCGCCAGCAGCTTGGACAGGGGCGTCTACAATGAGCAGTTCTTC
cdr3_aa: CASSLDRGVYNEQFF
j_call: TRBJ2-1
clone_size: few
d_call: TRBD1
v_call: TRBV5-1

cdr3_nt: TGTGCCAGCAGCGAAGGGACAGGGGGACGCTACGAGCAGTACTTC
cdr3_aa: CASSEGTGGRYEQYF
j_call: TRBJ2-7
clone_size: many
d_call: TRBD1
v_call: TRBV7-8

cdr3_nt: TGTGCCAGCAGCCCAATAGCGGGGGTAGTGGAGACCCAGTACTTC
cdr3_aa: CASSPIAGVVETQYF
j_call: TRBJ2-5
clone_size: few
d_call: TRBD2
v_call: TRBV7-2

cdr3_nt: TGTGCCAGCAGCTCCGGACAGGGGTTAATAGATACGCAGTATTTT
cdr3_aa: CASSSGQGLIDTQYF
j_call: TRBJ2-3
clone_size: few
d_call: TRBD1
v_call: TRBV7-6

cdr3_nt: TGTGCCACCAGCCCCAGGGAGCCTGTCTACGAGCAGTACTTC
cdr3_aa: CATSPREPVYEQYF
j_call: TRBJ2-7
clone_size: NA
d_call: NA
v_call: TRBV15

cdr3_nt: TGTGCCAGCAGCCAAGACCCCTTCGAAAGGGCCTACAATGAGCAGTTCTTC
cdr3_aa: CASSQDPFERAYNEQFF
j_call: TRBJ2-1
clone_size: NA
d_call: NA
v_call: TRBV14

cdr3_nt: TGTGCCAGCAGCCAATGGACAGGGGGTCCCAAAAACATTCAGTACTTC
cdr3_aa: CASSQWTGGPKNIQYF
j_call: TRBJ2-4
clone_size: few
d_call: TRBD1
v_call: TRBV7-2

cdr3_nt: TGTGCCATCCCAACCCGATCCAACTATGGCTACACCTTC
cdr3_aa: CAIPTRSNYGYTF
j_call: TRBJ1-2
clone_size: few
d_call: NA
v_call: TRBV2

cdr3_nt: TGTGCCAGCAGCTCCCATACAGGGTTTGAAGCTTTCTTT
cdr3_aa: CASSSHTGFEAFF
j_call: TRBJ1-1
clone_size: NA
d_call: NA
v_call: TRBV11-2

cdr3_nt: TGTGCCAGCACCAGGGCAGAGGATGAAAAACTGTTTTTT
cdr3_aa: CASTRAEDEKLFF
j_call: TRBJ1-4
clone_size: many
d_call: NA
v_call: TRBV12-3/TRBV12-4

cdr3_nt: TGTGCCAGTAGTCCCGTGGGGGGCCCTGAAGCTTTCTTT
cdr3_aa: CASSPVGGPEAFF
j_call: TRBJ1-1
clone_size: few
d_call: NA
v_call: TRBV19

cdr3_nt: TGTGCCAGCAGCCAAGTTGGCGTCGGTGAAAAACTGTTTTTT
cdr3_aa: CASSQVGVGEKLFF
j_call: TRBJ1-4
clone_size: NA
d_call: NA
v_call: TRBV7-9

cdr3_nt: TGTGCCAGCAGCTTACTCGGCCTTGAGCAGTTCTTC
cdr3_aa: CASSLLGLEQFF
j_call: TRBJ2-1
clone_size: many
d_call: NA
v_call: TRBV7-6

cdr3_nt: TGTGCCAGCAGCTCCCGGGACCTCCCCGAGCAGTTCTTC
cdr3_aa: CASSSRDLPEQFF
j_call: TRBJ2-1
clone_size: many
d_call: NA
v_call: TRBV7-8

cdr3_nt: TGTGCCAGCCTAGGGTCTGGAAACACCATATATTTT
cdr3_aa: CASLGSGNTIYF
j_call: TRBJ1-3
clone_size: NA
d_call: NA
v_call: TRBV28

cdr3_nt: TGTGCCAGCAGCCGTTTCGGGGGACAGAACAACAATGAGCAGTTCTTC
cdr3_aa: CASSRFGGQNNNEQFF
j_call: TRBJ2-1
clone_size: many
d_call: NA
v_call: TRBV7-6

cdr3_nt: TGTGCCAGCAGTGATGTGCTAGGCCCAAGGCAGTATTTT
cdr3_aa: CASSDVLGPRQYF
j_call: TRBJ2-3
clone_size: NA
d_call: NA
v_call: TRBV2

cdr3_nt: TGTGCCAGCCTCGCGGCTAACTATGGCTACACCTTC
cdr3_aa: CASLAANYGYTF
j_call: TRBJ1-2
clone_size: few
d_call: NA
v_call: TRBV25-1